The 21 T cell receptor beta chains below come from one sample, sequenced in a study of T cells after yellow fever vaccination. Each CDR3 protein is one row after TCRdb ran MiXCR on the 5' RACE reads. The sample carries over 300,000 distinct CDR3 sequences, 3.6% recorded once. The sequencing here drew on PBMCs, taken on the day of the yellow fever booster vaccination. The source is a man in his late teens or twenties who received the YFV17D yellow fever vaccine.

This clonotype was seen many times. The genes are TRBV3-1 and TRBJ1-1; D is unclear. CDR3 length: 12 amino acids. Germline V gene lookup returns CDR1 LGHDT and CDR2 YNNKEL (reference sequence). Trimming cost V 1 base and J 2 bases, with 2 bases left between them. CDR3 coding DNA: TGTGCCAGCAGCCAAGCTAACACTGAAGCTTTCTTT. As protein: CASSQANTEAFF.

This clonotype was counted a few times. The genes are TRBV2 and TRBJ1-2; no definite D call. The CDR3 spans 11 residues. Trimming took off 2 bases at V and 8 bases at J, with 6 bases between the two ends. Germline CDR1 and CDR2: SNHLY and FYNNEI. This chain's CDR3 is CASSELRGYTF. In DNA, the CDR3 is TGTGCCAGCAGTGAACTGCGAGGCTACACCTTC.

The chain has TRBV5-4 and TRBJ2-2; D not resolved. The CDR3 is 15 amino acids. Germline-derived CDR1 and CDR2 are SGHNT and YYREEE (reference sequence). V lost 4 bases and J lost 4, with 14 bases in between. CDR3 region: CASSLSAMVTGELFF. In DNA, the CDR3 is TGTGCCAGCAGCCTAAGCGCGATGGTCACCGGGGAGCTGTTTTTT. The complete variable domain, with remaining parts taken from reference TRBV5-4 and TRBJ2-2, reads ETGVTQSPTHLIKTRGQQVTLRCSSQSGHNTVSWYQQALGQGPQFIFQYYREEENGRGNFPPRFSGLQFPNYSSELNVNALELDDSALYLCASSLSAMVTGELFFGEGSRLTVL.

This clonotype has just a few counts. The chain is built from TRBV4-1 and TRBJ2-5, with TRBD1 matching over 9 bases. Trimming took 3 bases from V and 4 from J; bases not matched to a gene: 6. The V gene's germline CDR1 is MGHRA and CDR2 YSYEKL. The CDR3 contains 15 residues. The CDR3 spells CASSQAGQGRETQYF. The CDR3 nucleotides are TGCGCCAGCAGCCAGGCGGGACAGGGCCGAGAGACCCAGTACTTC.

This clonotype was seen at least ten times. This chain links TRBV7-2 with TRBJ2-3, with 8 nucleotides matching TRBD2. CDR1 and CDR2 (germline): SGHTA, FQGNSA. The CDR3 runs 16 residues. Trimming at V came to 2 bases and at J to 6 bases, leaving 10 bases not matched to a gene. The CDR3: CASSLWRGEKYDTQYF. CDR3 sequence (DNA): TGTGCCAGCAGCTTATGGCGGGGGGAAAAATACGATACGCAGTATTTT.

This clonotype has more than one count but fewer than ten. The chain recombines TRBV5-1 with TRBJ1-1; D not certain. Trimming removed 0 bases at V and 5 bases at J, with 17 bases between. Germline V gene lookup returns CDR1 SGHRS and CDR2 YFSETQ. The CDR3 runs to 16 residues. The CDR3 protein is CASSLDPENKVTEAFF. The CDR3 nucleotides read TGCGCCAGCAGCTTGGACCCCGAAAACAAAGTGACTGAAGCTTTCTTT.

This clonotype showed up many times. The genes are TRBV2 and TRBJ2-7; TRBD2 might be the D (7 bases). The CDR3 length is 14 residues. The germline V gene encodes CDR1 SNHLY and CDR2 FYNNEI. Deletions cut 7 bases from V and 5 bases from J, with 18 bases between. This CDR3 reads CASNPNPGGDEQYF. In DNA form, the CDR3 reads TGTGCCAGCAACCCCAACCCGGGGGGCGACGAGCAGTACTTC.

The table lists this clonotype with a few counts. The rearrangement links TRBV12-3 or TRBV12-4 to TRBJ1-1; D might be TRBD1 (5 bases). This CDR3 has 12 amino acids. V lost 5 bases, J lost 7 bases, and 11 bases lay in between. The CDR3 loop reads CASSPGGSEAFF. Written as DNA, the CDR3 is TGTGCCAGCAGTCCGGGGGGAAGTGAAGCTTTCTTT.

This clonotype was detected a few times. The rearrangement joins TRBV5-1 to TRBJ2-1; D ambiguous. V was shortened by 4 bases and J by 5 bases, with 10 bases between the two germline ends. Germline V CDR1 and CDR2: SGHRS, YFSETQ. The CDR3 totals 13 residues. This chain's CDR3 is CASSRPLNNEQFF. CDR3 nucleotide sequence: TGCGCCAGCAGCAGGCCCTTGAACAATGAGCAGTTCTTC.

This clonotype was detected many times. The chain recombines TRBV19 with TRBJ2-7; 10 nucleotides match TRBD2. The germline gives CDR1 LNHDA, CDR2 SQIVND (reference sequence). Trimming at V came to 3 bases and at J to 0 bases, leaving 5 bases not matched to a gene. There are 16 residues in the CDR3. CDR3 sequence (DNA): TGTGCCAGTAGTATTGACCCTAGCGGGAGCTCCTACGAGCAGTACTTC. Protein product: CASSIDPSGSSYEQYF.

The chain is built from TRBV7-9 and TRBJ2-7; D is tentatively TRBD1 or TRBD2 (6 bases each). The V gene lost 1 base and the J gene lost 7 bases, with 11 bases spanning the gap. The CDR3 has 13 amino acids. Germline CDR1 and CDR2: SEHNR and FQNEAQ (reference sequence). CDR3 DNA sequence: TGTGCCAGCAGCTTAGAACGGGGGCGGGAGCAGTACGTC. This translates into CASSLERGREQYV.

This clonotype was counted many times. CDR3 sequence: CAFLGMVTGELFF. CDR3 in DNA: TGTGCCTTCCTAGGGATGGTCACCGGGGAGCTGTTTTTT. The J gene is TRBJ2-2, the V gene TRBV12-3 or TRBV12-4, with D unclear. The CDR3 has 13 amino acids. Trimming pared 11 bases from V and 4 bases from J, leaving 14 bases between.

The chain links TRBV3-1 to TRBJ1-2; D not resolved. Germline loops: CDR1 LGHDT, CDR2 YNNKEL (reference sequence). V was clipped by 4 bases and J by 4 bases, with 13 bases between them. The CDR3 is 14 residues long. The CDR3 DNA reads TGTGCCAGCAGCCGGAGAAGACTAAGCTATGGCTACACCTTC. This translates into CASSRRRLSYGYTF.

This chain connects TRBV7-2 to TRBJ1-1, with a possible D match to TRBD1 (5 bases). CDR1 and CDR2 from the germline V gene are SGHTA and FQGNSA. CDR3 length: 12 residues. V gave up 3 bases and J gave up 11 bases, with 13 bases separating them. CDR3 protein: CASSFFTREAFF. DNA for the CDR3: TGTGCCAGCAGCTTTTTTACCAGGGAGGCTTTCTTT.

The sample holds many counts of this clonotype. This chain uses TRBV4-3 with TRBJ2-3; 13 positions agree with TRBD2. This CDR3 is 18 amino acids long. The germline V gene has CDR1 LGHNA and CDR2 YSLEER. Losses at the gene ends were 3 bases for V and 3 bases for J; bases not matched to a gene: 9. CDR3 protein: CASSHGTSGEVGTDTQYF. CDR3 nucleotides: TGCGCCAGCAGCCACGGGACTAGCGGGGAAGTCGGGACAGATACGCAGTATTTT.

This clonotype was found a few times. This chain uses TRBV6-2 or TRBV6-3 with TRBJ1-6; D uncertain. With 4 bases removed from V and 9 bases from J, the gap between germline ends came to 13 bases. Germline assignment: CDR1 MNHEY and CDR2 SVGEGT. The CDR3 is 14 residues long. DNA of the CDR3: TGTGCCAGCAGTTTTTTGGGTTTGAGTTCACCCCTCCACTTT. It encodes CASSFLGLSSPLHF.

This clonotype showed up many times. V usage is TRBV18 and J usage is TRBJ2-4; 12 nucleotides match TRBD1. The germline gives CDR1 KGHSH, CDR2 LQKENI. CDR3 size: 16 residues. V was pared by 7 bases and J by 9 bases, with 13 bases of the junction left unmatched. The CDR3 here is CASCYGTGGEYSIQYF. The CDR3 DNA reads TGTGCCAGCTGCTACGGGACAGGGGGCGAGTATTCCATTCAGTACTTC.

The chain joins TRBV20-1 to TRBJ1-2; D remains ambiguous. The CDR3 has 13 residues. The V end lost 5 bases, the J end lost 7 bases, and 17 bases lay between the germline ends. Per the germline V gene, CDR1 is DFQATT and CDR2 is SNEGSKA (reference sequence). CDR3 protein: CSALKPGYGGYTF. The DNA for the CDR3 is TGCAGTGCTCTAAAGCCGGGTTACGGTGGCTACACCTTC.

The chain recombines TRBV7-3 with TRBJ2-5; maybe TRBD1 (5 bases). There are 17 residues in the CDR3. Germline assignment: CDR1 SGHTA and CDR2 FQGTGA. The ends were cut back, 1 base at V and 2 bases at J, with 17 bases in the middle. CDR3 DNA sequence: TGTGCCAGCAGCTTAAGAGGTCTACCAGGGAAACAAGAGACCCAGTACTTC. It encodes CASSLRGLPGKQETQYF.

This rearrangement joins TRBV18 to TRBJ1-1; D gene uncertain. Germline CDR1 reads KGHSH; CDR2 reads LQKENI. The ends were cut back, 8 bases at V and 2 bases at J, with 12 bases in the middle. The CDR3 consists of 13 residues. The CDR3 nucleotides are TGTGCCAGCCTAAAGGAAGTAAACACTGAAGCTTTCTTT. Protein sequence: CASLKEVNTEAFF.

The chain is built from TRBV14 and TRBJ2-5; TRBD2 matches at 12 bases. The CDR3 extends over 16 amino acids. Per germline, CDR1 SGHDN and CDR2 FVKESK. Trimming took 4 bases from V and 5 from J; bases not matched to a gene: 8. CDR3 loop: CASSLWRTSGAETQYF. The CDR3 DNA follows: TGTGCCAGCAGCCTCTGGAGGACTAGCGGGGCGGAGACCCAGTACTTC.